This entry describes one T cell receptor (beta chain). Its antigen is unknown. Germline values: CDR1 SGDLS, CDR2 YYNGEE. Trimming took off 5 bases at V and 3 bases at J, with 12 bases between the two ends. This CDR3 has 14 amino acids. This entry belongs to a study of CD8 T cells in Susac syndrome. Whole-study findings and limits: The study recognized that its TCR sequencing and HLA analysis covered a relatively small number of individuals.

About 0.45 to 1 ug RNA was reverse transcribed with random hexamers. Using its own MiXCR run on the immunoSEQ multiplex PCR reads, TCRdb lists one record per CDR3 protein. The sample includes a few hundred thousand distinct CDR3 sequences, roughly 85% of them seen just once. CD8+ and CD4+ T cells taken from blood had their TCR beta sequenced. Stable or active relapsing-remitting multiple sclerosis, untreated and meeting revised McDonald criteria, defined the controls. This TCR derives from a human donor with multiple sclerosis. The chain joins TRBV9 to TRBJ1-5; a weak D match, TRBD1 (5 bases). Sequencing was carried out using CD8+ T cells from PBMCs. CDR3 sequence reads: CASSRGDLNQPQHF. The CDR3 nucleotides are TGTGCCAGCAGTCGAGGGGACCTCAATCAGCCCCAGCATTTT.